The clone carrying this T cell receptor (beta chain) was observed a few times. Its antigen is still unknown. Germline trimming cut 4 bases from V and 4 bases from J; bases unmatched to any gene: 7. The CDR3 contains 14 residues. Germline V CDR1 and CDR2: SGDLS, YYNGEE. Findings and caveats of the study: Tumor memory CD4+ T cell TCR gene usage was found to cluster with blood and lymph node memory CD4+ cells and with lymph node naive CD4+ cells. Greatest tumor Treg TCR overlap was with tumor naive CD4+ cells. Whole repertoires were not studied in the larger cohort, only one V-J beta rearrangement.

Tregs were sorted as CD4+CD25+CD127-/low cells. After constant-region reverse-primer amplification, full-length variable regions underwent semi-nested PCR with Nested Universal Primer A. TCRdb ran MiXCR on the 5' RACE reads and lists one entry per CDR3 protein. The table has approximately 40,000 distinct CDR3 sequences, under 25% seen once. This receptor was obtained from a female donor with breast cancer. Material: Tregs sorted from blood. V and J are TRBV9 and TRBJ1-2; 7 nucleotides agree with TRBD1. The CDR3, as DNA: TGTGCCAGCAGCCCCAGGGGGGGGTTCTATGGCTACACCTTC. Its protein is CASSPRGGFYGYTF. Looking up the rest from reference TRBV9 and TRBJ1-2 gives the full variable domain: DSGVTQTPKHLITATGQRVTLRCSPRSGDLSVYWYQQSLDQGLQFLIQYYNGEERAKGNILERFSAQQFPDLHSELNLSSLELGDSALYFCASSPRGGFYGYTFGSGTRLTVV.